A single sample gave rise to the 5 T cell receptor beta chains below, sequenced in a study of T cells in Graves' hyperthyroidism and ophthalmopathy. Researchers amplified the TCR beta CDR3 regions from RNA transcripts. The study used the HTBI primer set for a first-round RT-PCR of the TCR CDR3. TCRdb re-derived calls from the multiplex PCR reads in MiXCR, one entry per CDR3 protein. This sample has about 520,000 distinct CDR3 sequences, with approximately 24% found just once. The sample comprised blood. The receptor set was obtained from a woman aged 25-40 years with Graves' ophthalmopathy.

This clonotype showed up just a few times. J is TRBJ2-5 and V is TRBV18, with 8 bases fitting TRBD1. This CDR3 is 15 amino acids long. CDR1 and CDR2 (germline): KGHSH, LQKENI. V lost 2 bases and J lost 6; bases outside the gene matches: 8. CDR3 in DNA: TGTGCCAGCTCACCAGTCCCAGGGGGCGCGAAGACCCAGTACTTC. Translating gives CASSPVPGGAKTQYF.

In its sample, this clonotype was seen many times. The chain recombines TRBV20-1 with TRBJ1-5; D not certain. The CDR3 is 13 amino acids. Germline CDR1 DFQATT, CDR2 SNEGSKA (reference sequence). V was trimmed by 6 bases and J by 3 bases, leaving 12 bases between them. This CDR3 reads CSARRDPNQPQHF. CDR3 sequence (DNA): TGCAGTGCCCGCCGGGATCCCAATCAGCCCCAGCATTTT.

This clonotype was counted at least ten times. The chain couples TRBV2 to TRBJ1-5; D ambiguous. The CDR3 sequence is 15 residues long. V lost 6 bases and J 2 bases, leaving 14 bases between the germline ends. Per germline, CDR1 SNHLY and CDR2 FYNNEI. CDR3 bases: TGTGCCAGCAGCGTGTCGGGCGCCGGCAATCAGCCCCAGCATTTT. Encoded protein: CASSVSGAGNQPQHF.

This clonotype was recorded at least ten times. V usage is TRBV9 and J usage is TRBJ1-2; the D gene is possibly TRBD1 (6 bases). Deletions cut 1 base from V and 6 bases from J, with 13 bases between. Germline CDR1 is SGDLS and CDR2 is YYNGEE. CDR3 size: 14 residues. The CDR3 spells CASSVFQGTNGYTF. Written as DNA, the CDR3 is TGTGCCAGCAGCGTATTCCAGGGGACGAATGGCTACACCTTC.

This clonotype was observed many times. The J gene is TRBJ1-1, the V gene TRBV6-2 or TRBV6-3, with D maybe TRBD1 (5 bases). Trimming left V 7 bases short and J 4 bases short, with 10 bases between. The V gene's germline CDR1 is MNHEY and CDR2 SVGEGT. This CDR3 comprises 12 residues. This chain's CDR3 is CASTQTATEAFF. The CDR3 DNA reads as TGTGCCAGCACCCAGACAGCCACTGAAGCTTTCTTT.